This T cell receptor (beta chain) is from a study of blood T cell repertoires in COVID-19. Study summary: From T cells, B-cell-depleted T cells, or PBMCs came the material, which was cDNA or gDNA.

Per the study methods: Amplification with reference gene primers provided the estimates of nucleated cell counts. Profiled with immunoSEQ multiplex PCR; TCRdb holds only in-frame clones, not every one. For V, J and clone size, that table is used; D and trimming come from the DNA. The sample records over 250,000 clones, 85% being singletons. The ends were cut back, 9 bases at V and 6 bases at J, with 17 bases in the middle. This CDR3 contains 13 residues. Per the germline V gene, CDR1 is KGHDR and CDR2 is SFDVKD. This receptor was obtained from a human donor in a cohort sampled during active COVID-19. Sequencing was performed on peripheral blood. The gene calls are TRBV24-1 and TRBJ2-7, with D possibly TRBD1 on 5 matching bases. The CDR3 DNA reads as TGTGCCACCGCGCCAGGGTTGGAAAGCGAGCAGTACTTC. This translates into CATAPGLESEQYF.